These 29 T cell receptor beta chains were all obtained from the same sample, sequenced in a study of identical twins. TCRdb independently ran MiXCR on the 5' RACE reads; one entry per CDR3 protein. This table holds roughly 710,000 distinct CDR3 sequences, over 5% found once. The source material was naive T cells sorted from blood. These receptors all come from a man aged 18-30 years in good health.

There are many counts of this clonotype. J is TRBJ1-2 and V is TRBV4-1; the match to TRBD1 covers 8 bases. Germline trimming cut 2 bases from V and 8 bases from J; bases unmatched to any gene: 10. The CDR3 totals 15 residues. The germline V gene encodes CDR1 MGHRA and CDR2 YSYEKL. In nucleotides, the CDR3 is TGCGCCAGCAGCCAAAGAGGCCAGGGGGCCGACGGCTACACCTTC. This translates into CASSQRGQGADGYTF.

This clonotype was seen more than once but under ten times. The chain is built from TRBV7-2 and TRBJ2-1; 8 bases match TRBD2. CDR1 and CDR2 from the germline V gene are SGHTA and FQGNSA. The junction had 9 bases not matched to a gene; V was cut back by 5 bases and J by 6 bases. The CDR3 contains 15 residues. The CDR3 spells CASSQSGSKSNEQFF. CDR3 DNA sequence: TGTGCCAGCAGCCAAAGCGGGAGTAAGTCCAATGAGCAGTTCTTC.

This clonotype was detected ten times or more. The V gene is TRBV29-1, the J gene TRBJ1-1; possibly TRBD1 for D (5 bases). Germline CDR1 reads SQVTM; CDR2 reads ANQGSEA. The V end lost 8 bases, the J end lost 1 base, and 14 bases lay between the germline ends. The CDR3 has 13 amino acids. This CDR3 is CSLWGRENTEAFF. CDR3 sequence (DNA): TGCAGCCTATGGGGACGGGAGAACACTGAAGCTTTCTTT.

This clonotype has more than one count but fewer than ten. This sequence joins TRBV6-5 and TRBJ1-4; D unclear. V was trimmed by 4 bases and J by 3 bases, leaving 15 bases between them. The germline CDR1 and CDR2 sequences are MNHEY and SVGAGI. The CDR3 length is 16 residues. The CDR3 DNA is TGTGCCAGCAGTTGGTCCGAGGGAGGAGCTAATGAAAAACTGTTTTTT. It codes for CASSWSEGGANEKLFF.

This clonotype has ten or more counts. A read error is likely, as this CDR3 ends without the conserved phenylalanine or tryptophan. It is unclear where the CDR3 begins or ends on the DNA, so no DNA is shown, and the CDR3 is as TCRdb lists it. The V gene is TRBV20-1, the J gene TRBJ2-7; the table's TRBD1 call for D was not verified on the DNA. Per the germline V gene, CDR1 is DFQATT and CDR2 is SNEGSKA (reference sequence). The CDR3 totals 9 residues, both ends included. The CDR3 protein is CSAREGTER.

The V gene is TRBV10-3, the J gene TRBJ2-4, with D possibly being TRBD1 or TRBD2 (5 bases each). CDR1 is ENHRY and CDR2 is SYGVKD in the germline V gene. The CDR3 extends over 16 amino acids. V was clipped by 2 bases and J by 8 bases, with 19 bases between them. In DNA form, the CDR3 reads TGTGCCATCAGTGAGAACCCGGGACCGGGCCCGGACATTCAGTACTTC. It encodes CAISENPGPGPDIQYF.

This clonotype was seen at least ten times. The chain uses TRBV9 and TRBJ2-2, with D unclear. CDR1 is SGDLS, CDR2 YYNGEE, per germline. This CDR3 is built from 17 residues. The ends were cut back, 0 bases at V and 4 bases at J, with 16 bases in the middle. The CDR3 sequence is CASSVGSGQMGTGELFF. CDR3 nucleotides: TGTGCCAGCAGCGTAGGGTCCGGCCAAATGGGCACCGGGGAGCTGTTTTTT.

This clonotype was seen a few times. The V gene is TRBV9, the J gene TRBJ2-3, with TRBD2 identical over 12 bases. Germline V gene lookup returns CDR1 SGDLS and CDR2 YYNGEE. This CDR3 comprises 18 residues. Unmatched junction bases numbered 10, after V lost 3 bases and J lost 2 bases. The CDR3, as DNA: TGTGCCAGCAGCGGAGGACTAGCGGGACCTCTTACCACAGATACGCAGTATTTT. Protein sequence: CASSGGLAGPLTTDTQYF. Full variable domain (missing parts from reference TRBV9 and TRBJ2-3): DSGVTQTPKHLITATGQRVTLRCSPRSGDLSVYWYQQSLDQGLQFLIQYYNGEERAKGNILERFSAQQFPDLHSELNLSSLELGDSALYFCASSGGLAGPLTTDTQYFGPGTRLTVL.

This sequence joins TRBV7-9 and TRBJ1-1; 7 nucleotides line up with TRBD1. This CDR3 is 15 amino acids long. Germline V gives CDR1 SEHNR, CDR2 FQNEAQ (reference sequence). V gave up 4 bases and J gave up 1 base; unmatched junction bases: 6. As DNA, the CDR3 is TGTGCCAGCAGCTCCTGGGACAGCGGGAACACTGAAGCTTTCTTT. This codes for CASSSWDSGNTEAFF.

This clonotype was seen many times. This chain uses TRBV12-3 or TRBV12-4 with TRBJ2-1, with 7 bases aligning to TRBD2. The CDR3 covers 16 residues. J was trimmed by 9 bases and V by 2 bases; bases with no gene match: 13. CDR3 sequence: CASSLTRRLAVGEQFF. In nucleotides, the CDR3 is TGTGCCAGCAGTTTAACCCGCAGACTAGCTGTAGGTGAGCAGTTCTTC.

This clonotype was counted a few times. V and J are TRBV19 and TRBJ2-3; D unclear. V dropped 8 bases and J dropped 4 bases, with 13 bases sitting between them. Germline V gene sequence: CDR1 LNHDA, CDR2 SQIVND (reference sequence). The CDR3 consists of 13 residues. DNA for the CDR3: TGTGCCAGTGCCCCGGCGAGCTCAGATACGCAGTATTTT. Its translation: CASAPASSDTQYF. The whole variable domain, filled in from reference TRBV19 and TRBJ2-3, reads DGGITQSPKYLFRKEGQNVTLSCEQNLNHDAMYWYRQDPGQGLRLIYYSQIVNDFQKGDIAEGYSVSREKKESFPLTVTSAQKNPTAFYLCASAPASSDTQYFGPGTRLTVL.

In its sample, this clonotype was seen many times. Here the CDR3 DNA reads TGTGCCAGCAGCCGGATTGAGGGAAATGAAGATACGCAGTATTTT. This translates into CASSRIEGNEDTQYF. The chain employs TRBV7-8 and TRBJ2-3; TRBD2 is a possible D gene (5 bases). Between the trimmed V and J ends, which lost 5 bases and 5 bases, there was a span of 17 bases. CDR1 is SGHVS, CDR2 FQNEAQ, per germline. The CDR3 totals 15 residues.

This clonotype has at least ten counts. The genes are TRBV20-1 and TRBJ1-1, with unresolved D. The germline gives CDR1 DFQATT, CDR2 SNEGSKA (reference sequence). The CDR3 is made up of 12 amino acids. Trimming removed 4 bases from V and 5 bases from J, with 11 bases in between. CDR3: CSATEVGTEAFF. DNA of the CDR3: TGCAGTGCTACAGAGGTTGGAACTGAAGCTTTCTTT.

With respect to this clonotype: The junction differs from germline at one of its ends, possibly a read error. CDR3 DNA sequence: TGTGCCAGCAGCTTAGACCGGCGGGAGAGGACAGATAGGCAGTATTTT. Translation: CASSLDRRERTDRQYF. This rearrangement joins TRBV7-9 to TRBJ2-3, with D possibly being TRBD2 (7 bases). From germline, CDR1 is SEHNR and CDR2 FQNEAQ (reference sequence). This CDR3 region has 16 residues.

The chain uses TRBV11-2 and TRBJ2-7; perhaps TRBD2 as D (5 bases). Germline assignment: CDR1 SGHAT and CDR2 FQNNGV. The CDR3 spans 13 residues. The V gene lost 1 base and the J gene lost 3 bases, with 7 bases spanning the gap. The CDR3 sequence: CASSLALGYEQYV. The CDR3 region has the DNA TGTGCCAGCAGCTTAGCACTAGGCTACGAGCAGTACGTC.

This clonotype has at least ten counts. CDR3 sequence reads: CASSIGREWEETQYF. In DNA, the CDR3 is TGTGCCAGCAGCATAGGGCGGGAGTGGGAAGAGACCCAGTACTTC. V usage is TRBV7-2 and J usage is TRBJ2-5; 7 nucleotides align to TRBD2. J lost 3 bases, V lost 5 bases, and 9 bases had no gene match. CDR3 length equals 15 residues. CDR1 is SGHTA, CDR2 FQGNSA, per germline.

The table lists this clonotype with a few counts. This chain links TRBV20-1 with TRBJ1-1, with D unresolved. Trimming pared 8 bases from V and 1 base from J, leaving 8 bases between. CDR3 length equals 11 residues. CDR1 and CDR2 (germline): DFQATT, SNEGSKA (reference sequence). The CDR3 reads CSPRGNTEAFF. In DNA, the CDR3 is TGCAGTCCACGAGGGAACACTGAAGCTTTCTTT.

This clonotype has a count of ten or more. The DNA for the CDR3 is TGTGCCAGCAGTTTCTCCGGACCGTCGACCTACGAGCAGTACTTC. Protein: CASSFSGPSTYEQYF. The chain couples TRBV12-3 or TRBV12-4 to TRBJ2-7; D uncertain. V lost 3 bases, J lost 2 bases, and 14 bases lay in between. The CDR3 spans 15 residues.

The sample holds many counts of this clonotype. V usage is TRBV2 and J usage is TRBJ2-1; the match to TRBD1 covers 8 bases. With 8 bases clipped from V and 9 bases from J, the junction kept 9 bases outside the gene matches. In germline, CDR1 is SNHLY, CDR2 FYNNEI. The CDR3 length is 13 residues. The CDR3 region has the DNA TGTGCCAGCGGCCAGGGGGCGTCGGGTGAGCAGTTCTTC. Translating gives CASGQGASGEQFF.

In its sample, this clonotype was seen many times. The V gene is TRBV10-3, the J gene TRBJ2-3; 7 nucleotides line up with TRBD1. V lost 5 bases and J lost 2; bases outside the gene matches: 7. The CDR3 is 15 residues long. Germline assignment: CDR1 ENHRY and CDR2 SYGVKD. This chain's CDR3 is CAISMTGQATDTQYF. CDR3 DNA sequence: TGTGCCATCAGTATGACAGGGCAGGCCACAGATACGCAGTATTTT.

The sample holds a few counts of this clonotype. The chain recombines TRBV20-1 with TRBJ2-5, with 10 positions matching TRBD2. The CDR3 consists of 16 residues. Per germline, CDR1 DFQATT and CDR2 SNEGSKA (reference sequence). Germline trimming cut 3 bases from V and 5 bases from J; bases unmatched to any gene: 12. CDR3 loop: CSASSGASGRTETQYF. Here the CDR3 DNA reads TGCAGTGCTAGTTCGGGAGCTAGCGGGAGAACCGAGACCCAGTACTTC.

This chain joins TRBV7-9 and TRBJ2-1; 8 nucleotides agree with TRBD1. The CDR3 loop spans 16 amino acids. Germline CDR1 SEHNR, CDR2 FQNEAQ (reference sequence). V was pared by 5 bases and J by 3 bases, with 9 bases of the junction left unmatched. The CDR3 is CASSRLPGQDYNEQFF. CDR3 nucleotides: TGTGCCAGCAGCCGCCTCCCGGGACAGGACTACAATGAGCAGTTCTTC.

At least ten counts were recorded for this clonotype. The rearrangement links TRBV12-3 or TRBV12-4 to TRBJ2-1; possibly TRBD2 for D (5 bases). Trimming removed 7 bases from V and 9 bases from J, with 22 bases in between. The CDR3 sequence is 15 residues long. The CDR3, as DNA: TGTGCCAGCATTAACGGGCCTAGCATGTCGGGTGAGCAGTTCTTC. Its protein product is CASINGPSMSGEQFF.

This clonotype was observed a handful of times. This rearrangement joins TRBV24-1 to TRBJ2-5; TRBD2 agrees at 7 bases. V was clipped by 4 bases and J by 5 bases; unmatched bases: 9. There are 15 residues in the CDR3. Germline V gives CDR1 KGHDR, CDR2 SFDVKD. This CDR3 reads CATSEIGREVETQYF. The DNA for the CDR3 is TGTGCCACCAGTGAGATCGGACGGGAGGTGGAGACCCAGTACTTC.

This clonotype was counted ten times or more. The DNA for the CDR3 is TGCGCCAGCAGGGAGGCAGGGGATACGCAGTATTTT. Translating it yields CASREAGDTQYF. This chain joins TRBV5-1 and TRBJ2-3; D may correspond to TRBD1 or TRBD2 (5 bases each). This CDR3 region has 12 residues. Trimming removed 5 bases at V and 6 bases at J, with 10 bases between. Germline CDR1 and CDR2: SGHRS and YFSETQ.

This clonotype appeared many times. The chain joins TRBV5-1 to TRBJ2-2; 11 bases are a match to TRBD1. The CDR3 has 15 amino acids. After removal of 4 bases from V and 5 bases from J, the junction contained 4 bases not matched to a gene. Germline assignment: CDR1 SGHRS and CDR2 YFSETQ. CDR3 bases: TGCGCCAGCAGCCCGGACAGGGGGCCGACCGGGGAGCTGTTTTTT. Protein sequence: CASSPDRGPTGELFF.

This clonotype was recorded many times. This chain joins TRBV6-5 and TRBJ2-5; tentative D call: TRBD2 (6 bases). The CDR3 sequence is 13 residues long. The germline gives CDR1 MNHEY, CDR2 SVGAGI. The V and J ends lost 3 bases and 2 bases respectively, with 7 bases between them. CDR3 nucleotide sequence: TGTGCCAGCAGTTATGCGGGGCAAGAGACCCAGTACTTC. This sequence encodes CASSYAGQETQYF.

This clonotype was detected a few times. The chain carries TRBV20-1 and TRBJ2-6; no clear D. The germline V gene has CDR1 DFQATT and CDR2 SNEGSKA (reference sequence). V lost 3 bases to trimming and J lost 1 base, with 16 bases between them. This CDR3 comprises 17 residues. This chain's CDR3 is CSARSGRSGSGANVLTF. Here the CDR3 DNA reads TGCAGTGCTAGGTCGGGCCGTTCCGGATCTGGGGCCAACGTCCTGACTTTC.

This clonotype was recorded at least ten times. The chain couples TRBV10-3 to TRBJ2-7; TRBD1 is a possible D gene (5 bases). Trimming cost V 8 bases and J 2 bases, with 16 bases left between them. The CDR3 is 14 amino acids. Looked up from germline, CDR1 is ENHRY and CDR2 is SYGVKD. Here the CDR3 reads CAIHPQAFPYEQYV. The DNA for the CDR3 is TGTGCCATCCACCCACAGGCCTTTCCCTACGAGCAGTACGTC.